This section outlines one T cell receptor (beta chain) sequence together with its context. Other DNA sequences in this sample translate to the same CDR3. Measured with immunoSEQ multiplex PCR; TCRdb has only the in-frame clones, and not every one. The sample has 250,000 to 300,000 clones, around 80% seen once; the top ten hold about an eighth. This sample is part of a study of control samples from healthy donors and cancer patients. Sequencing input: PBMCs. This TCR came from a woman in her sixties or seventies with lung cancer.

The CDR3 region has the DNA TGCGCCAGCAGCTTGACAGGTCCCCAAGAGACCCAGTACTTC. Translation: CASSLTGPQETQYF. The J gene is TRBJ2-5, the V gene TRBV5-1; perhaps TRBD1 as D (5 bases). Per germline, CDR1 SGHRS and CDR2 YFSETQ. The CDR3 has 14 amino acids. V was cut by 1 base and J by 1 base, with 8 bases left in between.